The 21 T cell receptor beta chains below come from one sample, sequenced in a study of blood T cell repertoires in COVID-19 (dated by TCRdb to 2020 to 2022). Receptors were amplified or captured by the immunoSEQ multiplex PCR assay. Held by TCRdb, this immuneACCESS table contains in-frame sequences only and omits some clones. Under half of the omission traces to an unresolved V gene where checked; the cause of the rest is unknown. The sample table contains tens of thousands of clones; only one count was recorded for roughly 87% of them. The biggest ten clones account for less than 15% of the sample. Sequenced input: peripheral blood. Receptors were obtained from a human donor in a cohort sampled during active COVID-19. The donor label of this sample is uncertain.

This chain uses TRBV5-6 with TRBJ1-3; no firm D call. Germline assignment: CDR1 SGHDT and CDR2 YYEEEE. Trimming pared 0 bases from V and 0 bases from J, leaving 13 bases between. The CDR3 totals 17 residues. This CDR3 is CASSLAGGEYSGNTIYF. The CDR3 DNA reads TGTGCCAGCAGCTTGGCCGGCGGAGAGTACTCTGGAAACACCATATATTTT.

The J gene is TRBJ1-6, the V gene TRBV2; possible D gene TRBD1, 5 bases. Germline-derived CDR1 and CDR2 are SNHLY and FYNNEI. The CDR3 has 15 residues. V was clipped by 0 bases and J by 10 bases, with 13 bases between them. In nucleotides, the CDR3 is TGTGCCAGCAGTGAAGCTTTAGGGGCCGGCTCACCCCTCCACTTT. Translated: CASSEALGAGSPLHF.

This clone was seen a handful of times. The J gene is TRBJ1-3, the V gene TRBV9, with D hard to call. Germline loops: CDR1 SGDLS, CDR2 YYNGEE. V lost 4 bases to trimming and J lost 4 bases, with 21 bases between them. The CDR3 totals 17 residues. The CDR3 reads CASSQVPLPLAGNTIYF. The CDR3 DNA reads as TGTGCCAGCAGCCAGGTACCGCTGCCTCTCGCAGGAAACACCATATATTTT.

The chain employs TRBV11-2 and TRBJ1-4, with 7 positions matching TRBD1. Losses at the gene ends were 0 bases for V and 8 bases for J; bases not matched to a gene: 12. This CDR3 comprises 17 residues. Germline V gene lookup returns CDR1 SGHAT and CDR2 FQNNGV. The CDR3 is CASSLDAGGGGFEKLFF. CDR3 sequence (DNA): TGTGCCAGCAGCTTAGATGCGGGAGGAGGGGGCTTCGAAAAACTGTTTTTT.

This sequence joins TRBV5-1 and TRBJ2-4; possibly TRBD1 for D (6 bases). The V gene's germline CDR1 is SGHRS and CDR2 YFSETQ. The germline V and J ends were trimmed by 6 bases and 4 bases, with 17 bases remaining between them. The CDR3 totals 15 residues. Here the CDR3 reads CASTVGAGLKNIQYF. Written as DNA, the CDR3 is TGCGCCAGCACCGTGGGGGCAGGGTTGAAAAACATTCAGTACTTC.

The chain couples TRBV10-3 to TRBJ2-5, with D perhaps matching TRBD2 (5 bases). V lost 0 bases, J lost 7 bases, and 21 bases lay in between. The CDR3 sequence is 17 residues long. Germline CDR1 and CDR2: ENHRY and SYGVKD. CDR3 protein: CAISESKGRVVHGTQYF. For the CDR3, the DNA is TGTGCCATCAGTGAGTCCAAAGGGCGGGTGGTCCATGGGACCCAGTACTTC.

The genes are TRBV3-1 (or the pseudogene TRBV3-2) and TRBJ1-2; no definite D call. Germline V gives CDR1 LGHDT, CDR2 YNNKEL (reference sequence). The V end lost 0 bases, the J end lost 4 bases, and 15 bases lay between the germline ends. CDR3 size: 16 residues. DNA for the CDR3: TGTGCCAGCAGCCAAGACCCTTCTTCGGCTAGCTATGGCTACACCTTC. Its protein product is CASSQDPSSASYGYTF.

In this sample, this clone turned up a few times. The chain uses TRBV10-3 and TRBJ2-6; 7 bases map to TRBD2. The V segment lost 4 bases and the J segment 2 bases; nucleotides outside the gene matches: 11. CDR1 and CDR2 from the germline V gene are ENHRY and SYGVKD. The CDR3 runs 18 residues. The CDR3 spells CAISGGGSLIAGANVLTF. The CDR3 bases are TGTGCCATCAGTGGGGGAGGGTCCCTAATTGCTGGGGCCAACGTCCTGACTTTC.

CDR3 nucleotides: TGTGCCAGCAGCGTAGTAGGGACAGCGTATGGCTACACCTTC. It encodes CASSVVGTAYGYTF. The chain is built from TRBV9 and TRBJ1-2; 7 bases fit TRBD1. J gave up 5 bases and V 0 bases, and 4 bases lay outside the gene matches. The CDR3 sequence is 14 residues long. Germline CDR1 and CDR2: SGDLS and YYNGEE.

This chain connects TRBV5-5 to TRBJ2-2; TRBD1 aligns across 12 bases. Germline CDR1 reads SGHKS; CDR2 reads YYEKEE (reference sequence). V lost 4 bases to trimming and J lost 9 bases; unmatched junction nucleotides: 4. The CDR3 has 14 residues. CDR3 bases: TGTGCCAGCAGCGCCGGGACAGGGGGCCGGGAGCTGTTTTTT. This translates into CASSAGTGGRELFF.

This clone was counted once. The chain is built from TRBV27 and TRBJ1-4; no clear D. Per the germline V gene, CDR1 is MNHEY and CDR2 is SMNVEV (reference sequence). CDR3 length equals 14 residues. The V end lost 6 bases, the J end lost 3 bases, and 11 bases lay between the germline ends. The CDR3 region has the DNA TGTGCCAGCAGGCGGTTAAGCCCTAATGAAAAACTGTTTTTT. Protein sequence: CASRRLSPNEKLFF.

Worth noting for this clone: One end of the junction varies from germline; a read error may be responsible. The J gene is TRBJ1-1, the V gene TRBV11-1; tentatively, D is TRBD1 (5 bases). The CDR3 spans 12 residues. CDR1 SGHAT and CDR2 FQDESV come from the germline V gene (reference sequence). CDR3 in amino acids: CASSFLDTEAFF. For the CDR3, the DNA is TGTGCCAGCAGCTTTTTGGACACCGAAGCTTTCTTT.

The chain recombines TRBV18 with TRBJ1-5; tentative D call: TRBD1 (5 bases). The CDR3 has 15 residues. The germline CDR1 and CDR2 sequences are KGHSH and LQKENI. V dropped 3 bases and J dropped 2 bases, with 11 bases sitting between them. The CDR3 DNA sequence: TGTGCCAGCTCACCGGGGGGTGTTGGCAATCAGCCCCAGCATTTT. This gives the protein CASSPGGVGNQPQHF.

The rearrangement joins TRBV28 to TRBJ2-5, with a possible D match to TRBD1 (5 bases). Germline CDR1 reads MDHEN; CDR2 reads SYDVKM. Trimming removed 2 bases from V and 5 bases from J, with 9 bases in between. The CDR3 consists of 13 residues. Here the CDR3 DNA reads TGTGCCAGCAGTTTAGGGTCAGGGGAGACCCAGTACTTC. Translating gives CASSLGSGETQYF. Variable domain in full (rest from reference TRBV28 and TRBJ2-5): DVKVTQSSRYLVKRTGEKVFLECVQDMDHENMFWYRQDPGLGLRLIYFSYDVKMKEKGDIPEGYSVSREKKERFSLILESASTNQTSMYLCASSLGSGETQYFGPGTRLLVL.

The J gene is TRBJ1-2, the V gene TRBV18; 11 bases fit TRBD1. Per the germline V gene, CDR1 is KGHSH and CDR2 is LQKENI. The V segment lost 2 bases and the J segment 3 bases; nucleotides outside the gene matches: 5. The CDR3 is 16 amino acids. CDR3 sequence: CASSPSWDRGDYGYTF. The DNA of the CDR3 is TGTGCCAGCTCACCATCGTGGGACAGGGGGGACTATGGCTACACCTTC. The whole variable domain, filled in from reference TRBV18 and TRBJ1-2, reads NAGVMQNPRHLVRRRGQEARLRCSPMKGHSHVYWYRQLPEEGLKFMVYLQKENIIDESGMPKERFSAEFPKEGPSILRIQQVVRGDSAAYFCASSPSWDRGDYGYTFGSGTRLTVV.

The chain has TRBV28 and TRBJ1-2, with 9 bases lining up with TRBD1. The CDR3 is 14 amino acids. Germline CDR1 is MDHEN and CDR2 is SYDVKM. Losses at the gene ends were 6 bases for V and 5 bases for J; bases not matched to a gene: 7. CDR3 loop: CASRQQGAGYGYTF. As DNA, the CDR3 is TGTGCCAGCAGACAACAGGGGGCTGGTTATGGCTACACCTTC.

V gene TRBV2 combines with J gene TRBJ1-1; D remains ambiguous. This CDR3 region has 15 residues. With 0 bases removed from V and 4 bases from J, the gap between germline ends came to 12 bases. The germline V gene encodes CDR1 SNHLY and CDR2 FYNNEI. The CDR3 nucleotides are TGTGCCAGCAGTGAAGCCGGCAGGCGGGCCACTGAAGCTTTCTTT. It specifies CASSEAGRRATEAFF.

V is TRBV7-2 and J is TRBJ2-7, with a tentative D call TRBD2 (6 bases). Germline V gene sequence: CDR1 SGHTA, CDR2 FQGNSA. This CDR3 is 15 amino acids long. Trimming took 1 base from V and 2 from J, leaving 12 bases between them. Here the CDR3 DNA reads TGTGCCAGCAGCTTAGGGGCCGGGGGAACCTACGAGCAGTACTTC. Translated, it gives CASSLGAGGTYEQYF.

This sequence joins TRBV12-5 and TRBJ1-5, with TRBD1 as a possible D gene (6 bases). Germline loops: CDR1 LGHNT, CDR2 FRNRAP. With 5 bases removed from V and 0 bases from J, the gap between germline ends came to 11 bases. The CDR3 is 15 residues long. This chain's CDR3 is CASGQGTVSNQPQHF. Written as DNA, the CDR3 is TGTGCTAGTGGTCAGGGGACGGTTAGCAATCAGCCCCAGCATTTT.

In DNA form, the CDR3 reads TGCAGCGTGATCCGCGGGACCGAAGACAACTATGGCTACACCTTC. This gives the protein CSVIRGTEDNYGYTF. The chain combines TRBV29-1 with TRBJ1-2, with a possible D match to TRBD1 (5 bases). This CDR3 spans 15 amino acids. CDR1 and CDR2 (germline): SQVTM, ANQGSEA. V was trimmed by 6 bases and J by 2 bases, leaving 19 bases between them.

The V gene is TRBV4-1, the J gene TRBJ2-1, with 8 bases lining up with TRBD2. V was clipped by 4 bases and J by 6 bases; unmatched bases: 8. Per germline, CDR1 MGHRA and CDR2 YSYEKL. The CDR3 runs to 15 residues. CDR3 sequence (DNA): TGCGCCAGCAGCCCGCGGGGGGCCCCAAGCAATGAGCAGTTCTTC. This translates into CASSPRGAPSNEQFF.